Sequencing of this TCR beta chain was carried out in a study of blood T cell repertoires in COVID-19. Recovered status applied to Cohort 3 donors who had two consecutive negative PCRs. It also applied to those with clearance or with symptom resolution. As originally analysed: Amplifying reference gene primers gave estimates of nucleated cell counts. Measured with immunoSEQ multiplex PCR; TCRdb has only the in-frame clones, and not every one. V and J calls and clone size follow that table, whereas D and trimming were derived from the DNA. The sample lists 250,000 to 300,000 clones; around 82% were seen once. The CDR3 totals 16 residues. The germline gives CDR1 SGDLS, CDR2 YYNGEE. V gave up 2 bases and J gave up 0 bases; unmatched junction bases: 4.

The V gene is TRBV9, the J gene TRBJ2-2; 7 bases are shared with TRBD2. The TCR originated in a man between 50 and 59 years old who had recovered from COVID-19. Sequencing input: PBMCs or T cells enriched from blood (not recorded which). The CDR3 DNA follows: TGTGCCAGCAGCGTTCGAGCGGGAACGAACACCGGGGAGCTGTTTTTT. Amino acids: CASSVRAGTNTGELFF.